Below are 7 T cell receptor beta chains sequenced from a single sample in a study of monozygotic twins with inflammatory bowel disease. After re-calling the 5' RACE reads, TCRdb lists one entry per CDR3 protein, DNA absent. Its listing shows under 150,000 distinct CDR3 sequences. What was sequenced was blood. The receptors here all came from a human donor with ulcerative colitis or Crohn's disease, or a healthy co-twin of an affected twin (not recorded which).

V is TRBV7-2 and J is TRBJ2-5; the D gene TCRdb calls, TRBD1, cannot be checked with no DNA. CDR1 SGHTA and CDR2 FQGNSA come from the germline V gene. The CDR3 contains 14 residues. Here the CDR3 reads CASSLRTGTETQYF.

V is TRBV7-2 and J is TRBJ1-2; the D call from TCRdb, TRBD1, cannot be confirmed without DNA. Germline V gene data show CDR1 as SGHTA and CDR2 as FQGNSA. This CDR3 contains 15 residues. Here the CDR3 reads CAISLENQGWYGYTF.

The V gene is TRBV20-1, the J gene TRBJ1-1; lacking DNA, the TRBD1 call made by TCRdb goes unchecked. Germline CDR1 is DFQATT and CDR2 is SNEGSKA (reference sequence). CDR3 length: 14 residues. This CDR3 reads CSASTGGMNTEAFF.

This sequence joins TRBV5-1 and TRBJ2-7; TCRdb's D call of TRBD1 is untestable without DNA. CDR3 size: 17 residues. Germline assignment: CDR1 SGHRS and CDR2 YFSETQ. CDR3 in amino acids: CASSTRDRGFQAYEQYF.

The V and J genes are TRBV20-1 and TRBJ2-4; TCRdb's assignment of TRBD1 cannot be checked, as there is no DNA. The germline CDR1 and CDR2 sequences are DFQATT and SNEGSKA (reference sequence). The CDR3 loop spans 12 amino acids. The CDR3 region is CSARTGENIQYF.

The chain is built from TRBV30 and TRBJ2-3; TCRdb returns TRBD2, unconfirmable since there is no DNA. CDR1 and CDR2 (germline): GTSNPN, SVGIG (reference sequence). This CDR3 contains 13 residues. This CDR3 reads CAFHLASSDTQYF.

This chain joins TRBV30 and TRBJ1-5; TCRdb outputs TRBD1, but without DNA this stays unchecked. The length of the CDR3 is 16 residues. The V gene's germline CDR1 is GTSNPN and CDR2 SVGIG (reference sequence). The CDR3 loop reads CAWSLGQGHSNQPQHF.